This TCR beta chain was recorded in a study of blood T cell repertoires in COVID-19. Study background: Samples taken during acute and convalescent COVID-19 were collected in the United States, Italy and Spain.

V shed 6 bases and J 7 bases; nucleotides not matched to a gene: 5. The length of the CDR3 is 13 residues. Libraries were prepared by immunoSEQ multiplex PCR; TCRdb keeps only in-frame clonotypes and omits some of them. This table holds approximately 300,000 clones, 87% found once. The study recruited people aged 18 to 89 years across 24 US areas. Participants reported their clinical history, and cohort assignment relied on those reports. Two negative PCRs, clearance, or symptom resolution were required of recovered Cohort 3 donors. Sequenced input: PBMCs or T cells enriched from blood (not recorded which). This sequence was found in a woman aged 30 to 39 who had recovered from COVID-19. The chain couples TRBV12-3 or TRBV12-4 to TRBJ1-4, with 7 bases lining up with TRBD1. The CDR3 loop is CASSSTGLEKLFF. CDR3 DNA sequence: TGTGCCAGCAGCTCGACAGGGCTTGAAAAACTGTTTTTT.